This T cell receptor beta chain was found in a study of blood T cell repertoires in COVID-19. Overall study: Some COVID-19 samples were acute and others convalescent; all came from the United States, Italy and Spain.

Germline CDR1 is SQVTM and CDR2 is ANQGSEA. Trimming stripped 4 bases from V and 4 bases from J, with 13 bases between. CDR3 length: 13 residues. The assay was immunoSEQ multiplex PCR, and TCRdb's table has in-frame clones only and misses some. In the table there are 150,000 to 200,000 clones, nearly 90% of which are singletons. The chain uses TRBV29-1 and TRBJ1-1; a weak D match, TRBD1 (5 bases). This receptor was taken from a man aged 50 to 60 with acute or convalescent COVID-19. Sequenced input: peripheral blood. CDR3 amino acids: CSVVSGISTEAFF. The CDR3 nucleotides read TGCAGCGTTGTTTCAGGGATTAGCACTGAAGCTTTCTTT.